A selection of T cell receptor beta chains follows, all from one sample in a study of CD8 T cells in Susac syndrome. TCRdb re-called the immunoSEQ multiplex PCR reads through MiXCR, storing one row per CDR3 protein. Here the sample spans 250,000 to 300,000 distinct CDR3 sequences, about 89% being singletons. Specimen: CD8+ T cells from PBMCs. These receptors originate from a human donor with multiple sclerosis. The CDR3 runs from the conserved cysteine through the conserved F or W. Each record gives: D gene, clone size, V gene, J gene, CDR3 DNA, CDR3 protein. The D gene is left open where the match is weak. Where a row states a size, it is once, few, many or the class of an expanded clone; other rows omit it.

TRBD1	once	TRBV6-4	TRBJ1-5	TGTGCCAGCGAAGGGGGCGGGTATGGCAATCAGCCCCAGCATTTT	CASEGGGYGNQPQHF
-	once	TRBV11-2	TRBJ2-5	TGTGCCAGCAGCTTTACCGGTCAGACAGAGACCCAGTACTTC	CASSFTGQTETQYF
-	-	TRBV6-4	TRBJ2-3	TGTGCCAGCAGTGACTATTGGGGGACTAGCACAGATACGCAGTATTTT	CASSDYWGTSTDTQYF
-	-	TRBV19	TRBJ1-1	TGTGCCAGTAGTACAGGACAGAGCGCTTTCTTT	CASSTGQSAFF
-	-	TRBV5-1	TRBJ2-1	TGCGCCAGCAGCGAAGGGATGGGGGGCTACTACAATGAGCAGTTCTTC	CASSEGMGGYYNEQFF
-	-	TRBV12-3/TRBV12-4	TRBJ2-4	TGTGCCAGAAGTCCCTCTATCCAGGGGTGGGGAAACATTCAGTACTTC	CARSPSIQGWGNIQYF
TRBD1	-	TRBV7-2	TRBJ1-4	TGTGCCAGCAGCTGGACAGGAACCCACCGCGGTGAAAAACTGTTTTTT	CASSWTGTHRGEKLFF
-	-	TRBV5-1	TRBJ2-1	TGCGCCAGCAGCACCCCGGGTCGCCCCAATGAGCAGTTCTTC	CASSTPGRPNEQFF
TRBD2	-	TRBV9	TRBJ2-7	TGTGCCAGCAGCGTAGCTGGGACTAGCGGAAACGAGCAGTACTTC	CASSVAGTSGNEQYF
TRBD1	-	TRBV7-9	TRBJ2-3	TGTGCCAGCAGCTCGACAGGGGGAGATACGCAGTATTTT	CASSSTGGDTQYF
TRBD2	-	TRBV4-3	TRBJ2-1	TGCGCCAGCAGCCAAGATCGGGAGGGAAGGAATGAGCAGTTCTTC	CASSQDREGRNEQFF
-	-	TRBV19	TRBJ2-1	TGTGCCAGTGCCAGGGGAAACTCCTACAATGAGCAGTTCTTC	CASARGNSYNEQFF
-	-	TRBV4-3	TRBJ1-3	TGCGCCAGCAGCCAAGACTCCGCTCTCGGAGACACCATATATTTT	CASSQDSALGDTIYF
-	-	TRBV7-6	TRBJ1-3	TGTGCCAGCAGCTTAGGTTGGGGGGTTGATGGAAACACCATATATTTT	CASSLGWGVDGNTIYF
-	-	TRBV3-1	TRBJ2-7	TGTGCCAGCAGCCAGCCGGGCAGATCCTACGAGCAGTACTTC	CASSQPGRSYEQYF
-	-	TRBV7-9	TRBJ2-1	TGTGCCAGCAGCTTAGGAGCGGAGATTGACAATGAGCAGTTCTTC	CASSLGAEIDNEQFF
-	-	TRBV4-1	TRBJ2-1	TGCGCCAGCAGCCAAGTAACGGATGAGCAGTTCTTC	CASSQVTDEQFF
TRBD1	-	TRBV20-1	TRBJ2-7	TGCAGTGCTCGTGGACAGGGGTCCGAGCAGTACTTC	CSARGQGSEQYF
-	-	TRBV28	TRBJ1-1	TGTGCCAGCAAAAAGCCGGGGGGCGGTTTTATGGGCACTGAAGCTTTCTTT	CASKKPGGGFMGTEAFF
-	-	TRBV4-2	TRBJ1-3	TGTGCCAGCAGCCAAGGGGGAGAGGGCTCTGGAAACACCATATATTTT	CASSQGGEGSGNTIYF
TRBD1	few	TRBV2	TRBJ2-5	TGTGCCAGCAGGGACAGGGGGCCACGGTACTTC	CASRDRGPRYF
-	-	TRBV20-1	TRBJ2-1	TGCAGTGCTAGAGATGGGCTTCACCCCTTCTACAATGAGCAGTTCTTC	CSARDGLHPFYNEQFF
-	-	TRBV14	TRBJ2-7	TGTGCCAGCAGCCCCTCCCTACAGGGAGTCTACGAGCAGTACTTC	CASSPSLQGVYEQYF
-	-	TRBV7-9	TRBJ1-1	TGTGCCAGCAGCTTAGAGGTGCGGGGGGACGACACTGAAGCTTTCTTT	CASSLEVRGDDTEAFF
-	-	TRBV6-5	TRBJ2-7	TGTGCCAGCATCGGGATGACAGTCCCCTGGGAGCAGTACTTC	CASIGMTVPWEQYF
TRBD1	-	TRBV28	TRBJ1-2	TGTGCCAGCACCCAAGAGAACAGGGGGCCCGACTATGGCTACACCTTC	CASTQENRGPDYGYTF
-	-	TRBV6-4	TRBJ2-1	TGTGCCAGCAGTGAATGGCTAGCAGACTACAATGAGCAGTTCTTC	CASSEWLADYNEQFF
-	-	TRBV4-3	TRBJ2-7	TGCGCCAGCAGCCAAGACGGAACTAGCATCTACGAGCAGTACTTC	CASSQDGTSIYEQYF
-	-	TRBV24-1	TRBJ1-1	TGTGCCACGACTCGACAGGACATTAGGGACACTGAAGCTTTCTTT	CATTRQDIRDTEAFF
TRBD1	-	TRBV13	TRBJ1-5	TGTGCCAGCAGCGCCCAGGGGGAGGAAAGTCAGCCCCAGCATTTT	CASSAQGEESQPQHF
-	-	TRBV4-2	TRBJ1-3	TGTGCCAGCAGCCAAGGAGATCCGGTGTTCTCTGGAAACACCATATATTTT	CASSQGDPVFSGNTIYF
-	-	TRBV12-3/TRBV12-4	TRBJ1-3	TGTGCCAGCAGTTTCGGAGGAGGGTCGTTAGGAAACACCATATATTTT	CASSFGGGSLGNTIYF
-	few	TRBV20-1	TRBJ2-7	TGCAGTGCAGACGGACAGTCCTACGAGCAGTACTTC	CSADGQSYEQYF
-	-	TRBV27	TRBJ2-1	TGTGCCAGCAGTTTATCGATTGCCCAATTAGATATTAACAATGAGCAGTTCTTC	CASSLSIAQLDINNEQFF
-	-	TRBV15	TRBJ2-3	TGTGCCACCAGCAAGGGGCGCGGCACAGATACGCAGTATTTT	CATSKGRGTDTQYF
-	-	TRBV6-5	TRBJ2-1	TGTGCCAGCACCGCAGGCAATTACAATGAGCAGTTCTTC	CASTAGNYNEQFF
-	-	TRBV27	TRBJ2-3	TGTGCCAGCAGTTTATCGTCGCCGAGAGACAGGATTCAAGGGGTTAGCACAGATACGCAGTATTTT	CASSLSSPRDRIQGVSTDTQYF
-	few	TRBV4-2	TRBJ2-2	TGTGCCAGCAGCCAAGTAATGGGAAACACCGGGGAGCTGTTTTTT	CASSQVMGNTGELFF
-	-	TRBV20-1	TRBJ2-7	TGCAGTGCTAGAGGGGCTACGGGTACACTGGGCGCTCCCTACGAGCAGTACTTC	CSARGATGTLGAPYEQYF
-	-	TRBV7-9	TRBJ2-7	TGTGCCAGCAGCCCCCCCTCTAGCTGGAGCGAGCAGTACTTC	CASSPPSSWSEQYF
-	-	TRBV7-8	TRBJ2-2	TGTGCCAGCAGCTTTTCAAGACAGGTGAACACCGGGGAGCTGTTTTTT	CASSFSRQVNTGELFF
-	-	TRBV28	TRBJ2-2	TGTGCCAGCAGTTTTCGGACAGACGGGGAGCTGTTTTTT	CASSFRTDGELFF
-	-	TRBV3-1	TRBJ2-3	TGTGCCAGCAGCGGACTTGAAGATACGCAGTATTTT	CASSGLEDTQYF
TRBD2	-	TRBV6-2/TRBV6-3	TRBJ2-3	TGTGCCAGCAGGCGCCGGGGACTAGGGAACACAGATACGCAGTATTTT	CASRRRGLGNTDTQYF
-	once	TRBV20-1	TRBJ2-1	TGCAGTGCTAGGGGGCCCACCTACAATGAGCAGTTCTTC	CSARGPTYNEQFF
-	-	TRBV9	TRBJ1-2	TGTGCCAGCAGGAGGACGGGCGGCTACACCTTC	CASRRTGGYTF
TRBD1	-	TRBV7-9	TRBJ1-1	TGTGCCAGCAGCTTAAACGCGGCAGGGGGGGACACTGAAGCTTTCTTT	CASSLNAAGGDTEAFF
TRBD1	once	TRBV4-3	TRBJ2-5	TGCGCCAGCAGCCAAGAAGGGGGACAGGGAGGTGAGGGGCAAGAGACCCAGTACTTC	CASSQEGGQGGEGQETQYF
TRBD2	-	TRBV5-4	TRBJ2-2	TGTGCCAGCAGCCCGCGGGGGGCAGGTACCGGGGAGCTGTTTTTT	CASSPRGAGTGELFF
-	-	TRBV20-1	TRBJ2-7	TGCAGTGCTATAACCCCCGGGAGTGAGTACGAGCAGTACTTC	CSAITPGSEYEQYF
-	-	TRBV9	TRBJ2-4	TGTGCCAGCAGCGTAGAAGGGGGGATGGAAAACATTCAGTACTTC	CASSVEGGMENIQYF
TRBD2	once	TRBV28	TRBJ2-2	TGTGCCAGCAGTTTACCCGGGAGGGTTACCGGGGAGCTGTTTTTT	CASSLPGRVTGELFF
TRBD1	-	TRBV20-1	TRBJ2-7	TGCAGTGCTAGAGAAAGCCAGGGGGCTGCCTACGAGCAGTACTTC	CSARESQGAAYEQYF
-	-	TRBV7-9	TRBJ2-1	TGTGCCAGCAGCGCAAGGGGGGGCCCCTCCTACAATGAGCAGTTCTTC	CASSARGGPSYNEQFF